This T cell receptor beta chain came from a study of early T cells in non-severe SARS-CoV-2 infection. TCRdb redid the calling of the 5' RACE reads with MiXCR, one entry per CDR3 protein. Among 65,000 to 85,000 distinct CDR3 sequences listed, 9% to 10% were seen once. This CDR3 is built from 14 residues. The germline CDR1 and CDR2 sequences are SNHLY and FYNNEI. V gave up 4 bases and J gave up 6 bases, with 16 bases separating them. This clonotype came up a few times. The TCR was taken from an adult who was a healthcare worker with PCR-confirmed SARS-CoV-2 infection or an uninfected control (not recorded which). This sample comprised whole blood, obtained at baseline. This chain links TRBV2 with TRBJ2-7; D uncertain. The CDR3 DNA reads TGTGCCAGCAGTGGTTGGTTGGACGAAGCCGAGCAGTACTTC. Residues: CASSGWLDEAEQYF.